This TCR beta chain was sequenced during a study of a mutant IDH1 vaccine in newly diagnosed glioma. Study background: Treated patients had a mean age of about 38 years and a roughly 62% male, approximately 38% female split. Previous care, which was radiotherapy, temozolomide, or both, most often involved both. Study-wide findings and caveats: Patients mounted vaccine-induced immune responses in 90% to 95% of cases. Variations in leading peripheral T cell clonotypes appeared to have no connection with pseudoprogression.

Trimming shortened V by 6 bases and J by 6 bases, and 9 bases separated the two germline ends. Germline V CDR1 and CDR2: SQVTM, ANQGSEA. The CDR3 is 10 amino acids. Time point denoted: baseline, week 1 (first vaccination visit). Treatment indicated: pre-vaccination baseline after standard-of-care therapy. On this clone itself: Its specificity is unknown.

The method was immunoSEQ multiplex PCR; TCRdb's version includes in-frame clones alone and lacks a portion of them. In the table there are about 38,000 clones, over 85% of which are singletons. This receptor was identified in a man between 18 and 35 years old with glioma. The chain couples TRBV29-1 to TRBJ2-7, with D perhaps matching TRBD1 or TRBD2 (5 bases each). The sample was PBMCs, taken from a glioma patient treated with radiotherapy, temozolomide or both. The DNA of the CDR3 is TGCAGCGTAAAGGGGAGCGAGCAGTACTTC. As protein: CSVKGSEQYF.